A single sample gave rise to the 10 T cell receptor beta chains below, sequenced in a study of control samples from healthy donors and cancer patients. TCRdb's copy holds only in-frame clones and misses some; the assay was immunoSEQ multiplex PCR. The sample holds tens of thousands of clones, approximately 91% seen once. The sample consisted of blood. Receptors originate from a woman between 45 and 65 years old in good health.

This rearrangement joins TRBV12-3 or TRBV12-4 to TRBJ1-1, with D possibly TRBD1 on 5 matching bases. The CDR3 extends over 13 amino acids. The V end was cut by 6 bases, the J end by 7 bases, with 15 bases between. CDR3 amino acids: CASSPSGQDEAFF. DNA of the CDR3: TGTGCCAGCAGCCCATCGGGGCAGGATGAAGCTTTCTTT.

This clone was observed a single time. The gene calls are TRBV11-3 and TRBJ2-3; no clear D. Germline V CDR1 and CDR2: SGHNT, YENEEA. V shed 5 bases and J shed 7 bases, with 10 bases lying between them. The CDR3 runs to 12 residues. CDR3 region: CASSDGPNTQYF. The CDR3 DNA sequence: TGTGCCAGCAGCGACGGACCCAATACGCAGTATTTT. The whole variable domain, filled in from reference TRBV11-3 and TRBJ2-3, reads EAGVVQSPRYKIIEKKQPVAFWCNPISGHNTLYWYLQNLGQGPELLIRYENEEAVDDSQLPKDRFSAERLKGVDSTLKIQPAELGDSAVYLCASSDGPNTQYFGPGTRLTVL.

The chain links TRBV29-1 to TRBJ2-7; 12 positions agree with TRBD2. V shed 3 bases, J shed 6 bases, and the junction held 9 bases outside the gene matches. This CDR3 region has 15 residues. Looked up from germline, CDR1 is SQVTM and CDR2 is ANQGSEA. For the CDR3, the DNA is TGCAGCGTTGATGGACTAGCGGGGCTAGGGAGCGAGCAGTACTTC. The encoded protein is CSVDGLAGLGSEQYF.

This clone was found once. This chain links TRBV6-1 with TRBJ2-1; no definite D call. Trimming removed 2 bases at V and 9 bases at J, with 5 bases between. The germline gives CDR1 MNHNS, CDR2 SASEGT. The CDR3 sequence is 11 residues long. The CDR3 coding sequence is TGTGCCAGCAGTGAAAGGAGTGAGCAGTTCTTC. Amino acids: CASSERSEQFF.

This sequence joins TRBV12-5 and TRBJ2-4; D might be TRBD1 (6 bases). Trimming took off 0 bases at V and 7 bases at J, with 19 bases between the two ends. The germline V gene encodes CDR1 LGHNT and CDR2 FRNRAP. CDR3 length equals 17 residues. In DNA form, the CDR3 reads TGTGCTAGTGGTTTGGTTCTGGGGTCGGAGGACAGCAACATTCAGTACTTC. This gives the protein CASGLVLGSEDSNIQYF.

The CDR3 DNA follows: TGTGCCAGCAGTCATGGGACAGTGAACACTGAAGCTTTCTTT. It specifies CASSHGTVNTEAFF. This rearrangement joins TRBV5-4 to TRBJ1-1, with TRBD1 identical over 7 bases. This CDR3 region has 14 residues. V trimming: 5 bases; J trimming: 0 bases; junction bases outside the gene matches: 4. Germline V gene sequence: CDR1 SGHNT, CDR2 YYREEE (reference sequence).

This chain uses TRBV6-1 with TRBJ1-1; D is ambiguous. The CDR3 spans 15 residues. The V end was cut by 1 base, the J end by 4 bases, with 13 bases between. Germline V gene sequence: CDR1 MNHNS, CDR2 SASEGT. CDR3 nucleotides: TGTGCCAGCAGTGAAGACACCCAGGAGGGCACTGAAGCTTTCTTT. Amino acid sequence: CASSEDTQEGTEAFF.

The chain recombines TRBV21-1 with TRBJ1-2. TRBV21-1 is shown as a pseudogene. The CDR3 runs to 17 residues. The CDR3 region has the DNA TGTGCCAGCAGCAAGCTCTCAAGGGAAACCTCTGGCTATGGCTACACCTTC. Translated, it gives CASSKLSRETSGYGYTF.

The chain couples TRBV5-6 to TRBJ2-2; D is possibly TRBD1 (5 bases). Trimming cost V 5 bases and J 4 bases, with 15 bases left between them. The CDR3 sequence is 15 residues long. Looked up from germline, CDR1 is SGHDT and CDR2 is YYEEEE. CDR3 coding DNA: TGTGCCAGCAGGATCGAGATGGACATCACCGGGGAGCTGTTTTTT. As protein: CASRIEMDITGELFF. Looking up the rest from reference TRBV5-6 and TRBJ2-2 gives the full variable domain: DAGVTQSPTHLIKTRGQQVTLRCSPKSGHDTVSWYQQALGQGPQFIFQYYEEEERQRGNFPDRFSGHQFPNYSSELNVNALLLGDSALYLCASRIEMDITGELFFGEGSRLTVL.

The rearrangement joins TRBV19 to TRBJ2-6; 8 bases are a match to TRBD1. The CDR3 runs 16 residues. Looked up from germline, CDR1 is LNHDA and CDR2 is SQIVND (reference sequence). Germline trimming cut 9 bases from V and 0 bases from J; bases unmatched to any gene: 7. CDR3 sequence reads: CASMDRAVSGANVLTF. In DNA form, the CDR3 reads TGTGCCAGCATGGACAGGGCTGTCTCTGGGGCCAACGTCCTGACTTTC.